This record looks at one T cell receptor (beta chain) sequence and its context. Each diagnosis drew on symptoms, thyroxine, TRAb, thyroid ultrasound and orbital computed tomography findings. This entry belongs to a study of T cells in Graves' hyperthyroidism and ophthalmopathy. Germline V CDR1 and CDR2: SGHVS, FNYEAQ. The V end lost 5 bases, the J end lost 8 bases, and 36 bases lay between the germline ends. This CDR3 has 21 residues. Amplification yielded TCR beta CDR3 regions, with RNA transcripts as the source. TCR CDR3 underwent first-round RT-PCR with the HTBI primer set. TCRdb re-called the multiplex PCR reads with MiXCR, one entry per CDR3 protein. The sample has 750,000 to 900,000 distinct CDR3 sequences, 35% to 40% seen once.

Sequenced sample: blood. V gene TRBV7-6 combines with J gene TRBJ1-4, with TRBD1 as a possible D gene (6 bases). The receptor comes from a young man with Graves' hyperthyroidism. CDR3 DNA sequence: TGTGCCAGCAGCCTTGCGGGGGGCCCCGCGAACACCGGGGCAGGGGTAGAAAAACTGTTTTTT. It translates to CASSLAGGPANTGAGVEKLFF.